This TCR beta chain derives from a study of cytomegalovirus exposure and HLA in healthy donors. Study observations and caveats: In an earlier analysis, about 87% or about 30%: the productive usage of most TCR beta V segments. Being indistinguishable, some V segments were excluded, TRBV6-2 and TRBV6-3 among them.

As concerns this clone: Antigen specificity is unknown.

A multiplex PCR was run with 60 Vbeta primers and 13 Jbeta primers. Clones were read by immunoSEQ multiplex PCR, and TCRdb kept only the in-frame ones, dropping some. The table lists about 110,000 clones, 73% of them singletons. The CDR3 runs to 13 residues. CDR1 is MNHEY, CDR2 SMNVEV, per germline (reference sequence). Trimming cost V 6 bases and J 7 bases; bases outside gene matches: 5. The source of this sequence is a man aged 25 to 40 in good health and CMV-seronegative. This chain joins TRBV27 and TRBJ1-1; TRBD1 agrees at 10 bases. The material sequenced was PBMCs. The CDR3 spells CASSRQGAVEAFF. In DNA form, the CDR3 reads TGTGCCAGCAGCCGACAGGGGGCGGTTGAAGCTTTCTTT.